Sequencing of this TCR beta chain was carried out in a study of OX40 agonist ivuxolimab in advanced cancers. Study-level background: An agonistic anti-OX40 (CD134) antibody, ivuxolimab, was used to treat the patients. Each patient was given ivuxolimab into a vein every 2 weeks, at 0.01 to 10 mg/kg. Study outcomes and limitations: CD4+ and CD8+ blood T cells expanded clonally by week 6 at 0.1 to 3.0 mg/kg. Among patients with partial responses at 0.1-3.0 mg/kg, clonal expansion was among the lowest.

Using immunoSEQ multiplex PCR, the repertoire was profiled, and TCRdb retains in-frame clones only, with some absent. Altogether around 55,000 clones are present, roughly 87% being singletons, with the ten largest covering 9% to 15%. J lost 1 base, V lost 5 bases, and 11 bases had no gene match. This CDR3 is 19 amino acids long. Germline V gene data show CDR1 as SGHAT and CDR2 as FQNNGV. To note about this clone: Its antigen is unidentified.

The rearrangement uses TRBV11-2 and TRBJ2-3; the match to TRBD2 covers 14 bases. The source of this sequence is an adult with an advanced solid tumor such as melanoma, head and neck, liver or kidney cancer. Specimen: CD4+ or CD8+ T cells sorted from blood, collected in a trial of the OX40 agonist ivuxolimab. The CDR3 DNA follows: TGTGCCAGCAGCCGTCCGACTAGCGGGAGGGAGAGAGGCACAGATACGCAGTATTTT. It specifies CASSRPTSGRERGTDTQYF.